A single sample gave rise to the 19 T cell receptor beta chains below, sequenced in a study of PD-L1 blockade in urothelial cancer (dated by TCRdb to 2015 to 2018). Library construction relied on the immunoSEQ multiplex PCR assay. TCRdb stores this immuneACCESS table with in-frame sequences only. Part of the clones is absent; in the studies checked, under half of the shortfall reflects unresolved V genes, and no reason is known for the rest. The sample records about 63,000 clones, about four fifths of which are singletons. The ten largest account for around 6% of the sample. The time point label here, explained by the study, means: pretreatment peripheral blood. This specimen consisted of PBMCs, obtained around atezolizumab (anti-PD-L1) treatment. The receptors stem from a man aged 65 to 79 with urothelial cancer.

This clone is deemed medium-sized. The CDR3: CASSPRQGRSGELFF. The CDR3, as DNA: TGCGCCAGCAGCCCCCGACAGGGCCGGAGCGGGGAGCTGTTTTTT. This chain connects TRBV4-1 to TRBJ2-2; 7 bases are a match to TRBD1. The V segment lost 4 bases and the J segment 7 bases; nucleotides outside the gene matches: 9. CDR3 size: 15 residues. The germline gives CDR1 MGHRA, CDR2 YSYEKL.

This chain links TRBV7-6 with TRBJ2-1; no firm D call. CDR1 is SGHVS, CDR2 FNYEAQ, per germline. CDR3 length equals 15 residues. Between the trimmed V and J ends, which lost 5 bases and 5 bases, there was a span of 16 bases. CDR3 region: CASSLGPAGDNEQFF. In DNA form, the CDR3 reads TGTGCCAGCAGCCTTGGGCCCGCCGGCGACAATGAGCAGTTCTTC.

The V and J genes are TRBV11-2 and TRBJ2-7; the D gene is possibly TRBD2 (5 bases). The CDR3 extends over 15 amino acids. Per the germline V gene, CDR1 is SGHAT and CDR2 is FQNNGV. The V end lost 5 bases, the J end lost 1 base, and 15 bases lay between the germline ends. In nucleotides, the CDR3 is TGTGCCAGCAGCCCTACTTCCGGGGATTCCTACGAGCAGTACTTC. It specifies CASSPTSGDSYEQYF.

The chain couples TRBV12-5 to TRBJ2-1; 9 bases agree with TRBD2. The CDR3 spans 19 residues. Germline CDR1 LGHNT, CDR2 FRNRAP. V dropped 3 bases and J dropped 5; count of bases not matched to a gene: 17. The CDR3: CASGFIAGVRRLSHNEQFF. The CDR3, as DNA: TGTGCTAGTGGTTTCATAGCGGGGGTCCGAAGGCTCTCTCACAATGAGCAGTTCTTC.

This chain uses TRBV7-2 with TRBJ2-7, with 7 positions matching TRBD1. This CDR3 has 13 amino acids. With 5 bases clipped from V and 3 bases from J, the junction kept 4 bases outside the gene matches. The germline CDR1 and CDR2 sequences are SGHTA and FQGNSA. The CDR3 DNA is TGTGCCAGCAGCATAACAGGGGACTACGAGCAGTACTTC. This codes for CASSITGDYEQYF.

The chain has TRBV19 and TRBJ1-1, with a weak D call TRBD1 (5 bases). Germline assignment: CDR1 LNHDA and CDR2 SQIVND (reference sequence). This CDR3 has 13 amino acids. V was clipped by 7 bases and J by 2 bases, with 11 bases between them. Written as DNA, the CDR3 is TGTGCCAGTAACCCCAGGGAAAACACTGAAGCTTTCTTT. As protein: CASNPRENTEAFF. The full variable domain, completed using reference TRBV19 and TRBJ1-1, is DGGITQSPKYLFRKEGQNVTLSCEQNLNHDAMYWYRQDPGQGLRLIYYSQIVNDFQKGDIAEGYSVSREKKESFPLTVTSAQKNPTAFYLCASNPRENTEAFFGQGTRLTVV.

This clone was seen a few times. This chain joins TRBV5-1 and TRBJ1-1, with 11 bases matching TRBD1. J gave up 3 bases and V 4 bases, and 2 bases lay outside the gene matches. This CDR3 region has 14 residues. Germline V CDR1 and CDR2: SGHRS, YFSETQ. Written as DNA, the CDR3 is TGCGCCAGCAGCGAGGGACAGGGGGACACTGAAGCTTTCTTT. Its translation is CASSEGQGDTEAFF.

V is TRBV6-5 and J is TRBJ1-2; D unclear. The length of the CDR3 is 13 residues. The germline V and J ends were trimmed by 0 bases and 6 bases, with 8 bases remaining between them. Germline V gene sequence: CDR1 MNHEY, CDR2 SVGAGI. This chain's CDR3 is CASSYSRLDGYTF. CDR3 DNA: TGTGCCAGCAGTTACTCCCGATTAGATGGCTACACCTTC.

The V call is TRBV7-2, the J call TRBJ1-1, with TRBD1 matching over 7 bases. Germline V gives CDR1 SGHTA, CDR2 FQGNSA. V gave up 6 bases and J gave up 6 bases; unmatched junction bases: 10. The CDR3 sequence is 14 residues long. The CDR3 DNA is TGTGCCAGCAGGCCTCACAGGGGTCTCGCTGAAGCTTTCTTT. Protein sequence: CASRPHRGLAEAFF.

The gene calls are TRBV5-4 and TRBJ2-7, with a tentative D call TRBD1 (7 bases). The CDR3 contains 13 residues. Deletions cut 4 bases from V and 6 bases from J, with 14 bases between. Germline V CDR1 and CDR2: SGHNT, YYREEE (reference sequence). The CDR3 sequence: CASSPRQGGEQYF. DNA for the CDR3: TGTGCCAGCAGCCCACGACAGGGAGGCGAGCAGTACTTC.

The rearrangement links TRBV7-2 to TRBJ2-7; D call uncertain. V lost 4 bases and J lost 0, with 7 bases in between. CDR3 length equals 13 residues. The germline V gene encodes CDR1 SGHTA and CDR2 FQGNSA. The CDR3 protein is CASSSYSSYEQYF. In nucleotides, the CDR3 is TGTGCCAGCAGCTCATACAGCTCCTACGAGCAGTACTTC.

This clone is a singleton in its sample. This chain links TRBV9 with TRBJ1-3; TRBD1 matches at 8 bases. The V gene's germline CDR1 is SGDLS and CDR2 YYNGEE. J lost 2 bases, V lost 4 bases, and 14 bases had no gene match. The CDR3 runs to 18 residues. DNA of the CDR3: TGTGCCAGCAGCTCCATTGGGGGGGAACAGGGGGCTGGAAACACCATATATTTT. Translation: CASSSIGGEQGAGNTIYF. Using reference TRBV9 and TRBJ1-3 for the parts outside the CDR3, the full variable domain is DSGVTQTPKHLITATGQRVTLRCSPRSGDLSVYWYQQSLDQGLQFLIQYYNGEERAKGNILERFSAQQFPDLHSELNLSSLELGDSALYFCASSSIGGEQGAGNTIYFGEGSWLTVV.

This CDR3 reads CASSRGPGVSANTGELFF. CDR3 in DNA: TGTGCCAGTAGTCGTGGCCCAGGGGTAAGCGCGAACACCGGGGAGCTGTTTTTT. V and J are TRBV19 and TRBJ2-2; D might be TRBD1 (6 bases). The CDR3 runs to 18 residues. Trimming removed 5 bases at V and 0 bases at J, with 19 bases between. CDR1 and CDR2 from the germline V gene are LNHDA and SQIVND (reference sequence).

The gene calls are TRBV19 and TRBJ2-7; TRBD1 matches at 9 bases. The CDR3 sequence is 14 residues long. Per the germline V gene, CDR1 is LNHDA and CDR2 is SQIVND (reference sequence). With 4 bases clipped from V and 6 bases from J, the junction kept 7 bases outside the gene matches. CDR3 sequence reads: CASSTSGQGREQYF. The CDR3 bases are TGTGCCAGTAGTACCTCGGGACAGGGTCGCGAGCAGTACTTC.

The CDR3 DNA is TGTGCCAGCAGCTTAGTATCCGGGACAGAAGTATACCAGCCCCAGCATTTT. Its protein is CASSLVSGTEVYQPQHF. V usage is TRBV7-2 and J usage is TRBJ1-5; 7 bases map to TRBD1. After removal of 1 base from V and 7 bases from J, the junction contained 13 bases not matched to a gene. Germline V gene data show CDR1 as SGHTA and CDR2 as FQGNSA. This CDR3 is built from 17 residues.

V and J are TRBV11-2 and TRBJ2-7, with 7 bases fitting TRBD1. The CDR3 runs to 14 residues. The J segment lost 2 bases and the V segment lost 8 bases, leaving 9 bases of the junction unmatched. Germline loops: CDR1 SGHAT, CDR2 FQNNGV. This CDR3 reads CASATGTVAYEQYF. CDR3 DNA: TGTGCCAGCGCAACCGGGACAGTAGCCTACGAGCAGTACTTC.

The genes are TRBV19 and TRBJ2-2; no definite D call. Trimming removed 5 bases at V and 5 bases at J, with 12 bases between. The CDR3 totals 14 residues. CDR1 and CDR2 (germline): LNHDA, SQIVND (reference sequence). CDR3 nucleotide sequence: TGTGCCAGTAGTCTCCAGCGAAGAACCGGGGAGCTGTTTTTT. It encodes CASSLQRRTGELFF.

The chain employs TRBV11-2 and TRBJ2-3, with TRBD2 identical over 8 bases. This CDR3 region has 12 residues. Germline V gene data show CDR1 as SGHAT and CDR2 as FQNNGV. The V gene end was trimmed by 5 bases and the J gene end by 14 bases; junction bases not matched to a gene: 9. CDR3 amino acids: CASSLSSGTPYF. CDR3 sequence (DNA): TGTGCCAGCAGCCTAAGTAGCGGGACCCCGTATTTT.

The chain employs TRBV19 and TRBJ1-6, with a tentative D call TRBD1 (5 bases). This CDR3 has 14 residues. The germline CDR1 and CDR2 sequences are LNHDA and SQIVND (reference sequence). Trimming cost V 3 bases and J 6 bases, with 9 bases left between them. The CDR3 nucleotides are TGTGCCAGTAGTATGGGGCGGAGTAATTCACCCCTCCACTTT. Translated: CASSMGRSNSPLHF.